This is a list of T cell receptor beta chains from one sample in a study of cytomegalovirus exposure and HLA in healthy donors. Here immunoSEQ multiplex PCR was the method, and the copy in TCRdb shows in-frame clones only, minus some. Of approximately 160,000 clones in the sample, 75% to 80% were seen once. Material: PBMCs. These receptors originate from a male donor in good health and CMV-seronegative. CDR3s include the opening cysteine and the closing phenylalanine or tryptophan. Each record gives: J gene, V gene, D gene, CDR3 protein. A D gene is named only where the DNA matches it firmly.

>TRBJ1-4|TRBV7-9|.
CASSLGQGGPNEKLFF
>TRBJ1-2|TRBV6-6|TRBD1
CASSPGQNLYGYTF
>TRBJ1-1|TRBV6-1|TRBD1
CASRRTGRTEAFF
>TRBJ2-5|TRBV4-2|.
CASSQGLPTYEGDETQYF
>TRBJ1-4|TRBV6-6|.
CASSYSPRGTDEKLFF
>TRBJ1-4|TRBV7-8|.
CASSLEGQSSWLFF
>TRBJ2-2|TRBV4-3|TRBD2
CASSQEAGTTGELFF
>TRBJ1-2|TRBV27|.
CASSLSQGQLTVYTF
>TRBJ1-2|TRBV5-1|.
CASSEGDGPNGYTF
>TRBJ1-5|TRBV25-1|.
CASGERGNQPQHF
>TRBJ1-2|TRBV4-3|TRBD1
CASSQNDPTGARCYTF
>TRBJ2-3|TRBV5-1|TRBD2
CASSLAGGSDTQYF
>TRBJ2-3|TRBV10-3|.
CAISEVREDTQYF
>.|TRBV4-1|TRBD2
CASSRAGLAGGADEQYF
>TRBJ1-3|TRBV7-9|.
CASSFPPGHSGNTIYF
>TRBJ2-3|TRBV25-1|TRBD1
CASSASRGQGIDADTQYF
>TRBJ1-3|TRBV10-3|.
CAIRPDTASGNTIYF
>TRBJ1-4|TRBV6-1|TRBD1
CASAGGLKEKLFF
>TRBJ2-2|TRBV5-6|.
CASSLVAGGRSGELFF
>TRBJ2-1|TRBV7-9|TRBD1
CASSSLTGALPAYNEQFF
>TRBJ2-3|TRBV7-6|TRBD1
CASSLGARGTDTQYF
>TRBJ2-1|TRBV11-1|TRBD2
CASSFLTSGGADEQFF
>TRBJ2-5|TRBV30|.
CAWSPDSLQETQYF
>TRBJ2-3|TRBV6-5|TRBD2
CASSYSASGGEDTQYF
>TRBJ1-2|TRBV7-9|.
CASSLAYRAGGYTF
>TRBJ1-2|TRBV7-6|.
CASSRLPGGESYGYTF
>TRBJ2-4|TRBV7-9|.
CASSLRKEDAKNIQYF
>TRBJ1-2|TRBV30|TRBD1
CAWSGGTGVYGYTF
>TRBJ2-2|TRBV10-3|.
CAISESRGTGELFF
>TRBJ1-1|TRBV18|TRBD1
CASSPTGTGVNTEAFF
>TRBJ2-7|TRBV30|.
CAWSVPGSYEQYF
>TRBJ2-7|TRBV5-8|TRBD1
CASSLHPGTAYEQYF
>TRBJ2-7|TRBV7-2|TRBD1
CASTSGQGGSYEQYF
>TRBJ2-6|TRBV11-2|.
CASSLDGGSSGANVLTF
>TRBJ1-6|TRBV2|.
CASSEAESSYNSPLHF
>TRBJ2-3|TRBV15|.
CATNPSGGATDTQYF
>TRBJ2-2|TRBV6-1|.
CASVGLQGGGELFF
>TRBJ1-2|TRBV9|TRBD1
CASSVGRQGESYGYTF
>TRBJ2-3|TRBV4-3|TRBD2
CASSQLAGGTDTQYF
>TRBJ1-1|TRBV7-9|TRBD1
CSSSRTGGKLTEAFF
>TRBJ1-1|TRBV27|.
CASQMRTLMNTEAFF
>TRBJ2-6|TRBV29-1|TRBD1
CSAGQGDGANVLTF
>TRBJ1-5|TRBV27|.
CASSFRDNQPQHF
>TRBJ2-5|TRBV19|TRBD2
CASSPPGLATTQYF
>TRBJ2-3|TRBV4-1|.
CASSLAYGTDTQYF
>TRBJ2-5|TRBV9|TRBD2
CASSAFREGDETQYF
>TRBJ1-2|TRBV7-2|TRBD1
CASSPDRGYGYTF